This T cell receptor beta chain comes out of a study of regulatory T cells in long-lasting Graves disease. Study details: Less than 3 months of antithyroid drugs had been taken by newly diagnosed Graves' patients.

This clonotype was detected a few times. The antigen remains undetermined. Documented time point: newly diagnosed GD, antithyroid drugs for less than 3 months. RNA isolated from PBMCs was used to make the TCR library. Patients came from an endocrinology department in Xi'an, China. Germline assignment: CDR1 SGDLS and CDR2 YYNGEE. The CDR3 length is 16 residues. V lost 4 bases and J lost 4, with 19 bases in between. Findings and limits, study-wide: Favoring TRBV28, TRBJ1-2 and TRBJ2-5 was a feature seen in persistent disease.

iRepertoire HTBI primers and Arm-PCR of CDR3 regions built TCR beta libraries. TCRdb independently ran MiXCR on the multiplex PCR reads; one entry per CDR3 protein. This sample carries some 230,000 distinct CDR3 sequences, 15% to 20% of them seen once, and the ten largest clones take approximately 20%. The chain is built from TRBV9 and TRBJ2-3, with a tentative D call TRBD2 (5 bases). Source: peripheral blood mononuclear cells (PBMCs), taken at new diagnosis, from a patient treated with antithyroid drugs. The clonotype comes from a female donor with Graves disease. The CDR3: CASSSGWGVSADTQYF. In nucleotides, the CDR3 is TGTGCCAGCAGCTCTGGGTGGGGAGTGTCAGCAGATACGCAGTATTTT.